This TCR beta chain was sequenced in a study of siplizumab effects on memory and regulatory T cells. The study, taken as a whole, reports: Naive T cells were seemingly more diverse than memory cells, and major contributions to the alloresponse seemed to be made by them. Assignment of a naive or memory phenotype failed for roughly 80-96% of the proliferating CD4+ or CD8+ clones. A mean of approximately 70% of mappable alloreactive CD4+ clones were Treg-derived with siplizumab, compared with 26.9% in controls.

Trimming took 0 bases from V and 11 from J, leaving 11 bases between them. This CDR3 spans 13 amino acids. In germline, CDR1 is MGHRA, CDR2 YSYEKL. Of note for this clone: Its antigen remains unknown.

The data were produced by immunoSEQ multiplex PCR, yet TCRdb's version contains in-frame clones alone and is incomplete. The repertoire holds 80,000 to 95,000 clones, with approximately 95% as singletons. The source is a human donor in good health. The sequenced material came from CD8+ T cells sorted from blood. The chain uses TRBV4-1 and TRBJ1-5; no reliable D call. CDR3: CASSQDGSKAQHF. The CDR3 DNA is TGCGCCAGCAGCCAAGATGGGTCCAAGGCCCAGCATTTT.